Below, 27 T cell receptor beta chains from the same sample are listed, as sequenced in a study of blood T cell repertoires in COVID-19. TCRdb keeps only in-frame clones here, not all; method: immunoSEQ multiplex PCR. The sample contains about 42,000 clones, around nine tenths of which appear only once. Sequenced material: peripheral blood. The receptors shown here come from a human donor in a cohort sampled during active COVID-19.

The chain recombines TRBV11-2 with TRBJ2-7; a possible D gene is TRBD1 (5 bases). With 1 base removed from V and 4 bases from J, the gap between germline ends came to 11 bases. Germline V lookup: CDR1 SGHAT, CDR2 FQNNGV. The CDR3 consists of 14 residues. CDR3 loop: CASSLVGDPYEQYF. The CDR3 nucleotides read TGTGCCAGCAGCTTAGTAGGGGATCCATACGAGCAGTACTTC.

This clone appeared a few times. The V gene is TRBV19, the J gene TRBJ1-2; 8 bases line up with TRBD1. J was trimmed by 7 bases and V by 5 bases; bases with no gene match: 6. This CDR3 comprises 13 residues. Germline V CDR1 and CDR2: LNHDA, SQIVND (reference sequence). DNA of the CDR3: TGTGCCAGTAGTTGGGACAGGTCGGCTGGCTACACCTTC. Translation: CASSWDRSAGYTF.

The genes are TRBV25-1 and TRBJ1-2; tentative D call: TRBD1 (5 bases). The CDR3 consists of 14 residues. The V end was cut by 3 bases, the J end by 4 bases, with 12 bases between. CDR1 MGHDK and CDR2 SYGVNS come from the germline V gene. The CDR3 sequence is CASSEGLGVYGYTF. DNA for the CDR3: TGTGCCAGCAGTGAGGGGCTTGGCGTCTATGGCTACACCTTC.

The rearrangement links TRBV10-2 to TRBJ1-5; 7 bases align to TRBD1. V lost 5 bases, J lost 6 bases, and 4 bases stayed unmatched. This CDR3 comprises 13 residues. Germline CDR1 WSHSY, CDR2 SAAADI. The CDR3: CASSPDRVQPQHF. CDR3 nucleotide sequence: TGCGCCAGCAGTCCAGACAGGGTTCAGCCCCAGCATTTT.

V usage is TRBV24-1 and J usage is TRBJ1-2; TRBD1 matches at 7 bases. CDR1 is KGHDR and CDR2 is SFDVKD in the germline V gene. The ends lost 10 bases at V and 8 bases at J; junction bases unmatched: 6. The CDR3 loop spans 11 amino acids. The CDR3, as DNA: TGTGCCACGGAAGGGGGCGGCGGCTACACCTTC. Residues: CATEGGGGYTF.

V and J are TRBV10-3 and TRBJ2-7; 8 bases fit TRBD2. This CDR3 is built from 14 residues. Unmatched junction bases numbered 7, after V lost 7 bases and J lost 2 bases. Germline assignment: CDR1 ENHRY and CDR2 SYGVKD. CDR3 DNA: TGTGCCATCACGGCGACTAGCGACACCTACGAGCAGTACTTC. Translating gives CAITATSDTYEQYF.

J is TRBJ2-6 and V is TRBV11-2, with D possibly matching TRBD1 (6 bases). V shed 8 bases and J shed 0 bases, with 23 bases lying between them. Germline V gene data show CDR1 as SGHAT and CDR2 as FQNNGV. The CDR3 consists of 19 residues. DNA for the CDR3: TGTGCCAGCGGTAGGGGGATGGAACAGGTCCTCTCTGGGGCCAACGTCCTGACTTTC. Its protein product is CASGRGMEQVLSGANVLTF.

This clone was recorded once. The CDR3 coding sequence is TGTGCCAGCATCCGGGACAGGGTCCGTGGCTACACCTTC. This gives the protein CASIRDRVRGYTF. V is TRBV6-5 and J is TRBJ1-2; 9 bases are a match to TRBD1. CDR1 and CDR2 from the germline V gene are MNHEY and SVGAGI. This CDR3 region has 13 residues. V lost 7 bases, J lost 7 bases, and 7 bases stayed unmatched.

This chain connects TRBV18 to TRBJ1-1; a weak D match, TRBD1 (6 bases). Trimming stripped 4 bases from V and 7 bases from J, with 25 bases between. There are 17 residues in the CDR3. In germline, CDR1 is KGHSH, CDR2 LQKENI. The CDR3 DNA sequence: TGTGCCAGCTCACAAGCGCCTGTGGGGACAACTATCCTTGAAGCTTTCTTT. Protein sequence: CASSQAPVGTTILEAFF.

The V gene is TRBV2, the J gene TRBJ1-5; TRBD1 matches at 7 bases. The J segment lost 7 bases and the V segment lost 6 bases, leaving 9 bases of the junction unmatched. The CDR3 extends over 14 amino acids. Germline CDR1 reads SNHLY; CDR2 reads FYNNEI. The CDR3 here is CASRTWTGEQPQHF. In DNA, the CDR3 is TGTGCCAGCAGAACCTGGACAGGAGAACAGCCCCAGCATTTT.

J is TRBJ1-5 and V is TRBV7-9; weak D call: TRBD1 (6 bases). Per the germline V gene, CDR1 is SEHNR and CDR2 is FQNEAQ (reference sequence). Trimming stripped 1 base from V and 5 bases from J, with 12 bases between. This CDR3 has 15 residues. The CDR3 coding sequence is TGTGCCAGCAGCTTAGTCCGGGGGGCGGATCAGCCCCAGCATTTT. Its protein product is CASSLVRGADQPQHF.

The genes are TRBV7-2 and TRBJ2-7, with a possible D match to TRBD1 (5 bases). CDR3 length: 14 amino acids. Germline CDR1 and CDR2: SGHTA and FQGNSA. V was pared by 4 bases and J by 3 bases, with 13 bases between. The CDR3 spells CASSSTTGFYEQYF. CDR3 nucleotides: TGTGCCAGCAGCTCAACCACAGGATTCTACGAGCAGTACTTC. The full variable domain, its missing parts supplied by reference TRBV7-2 and TRBJ2-7, is GAGVSQSPSNKVTEKGKDVELRCDPISGHTALYWYRQSLGQGLEFLIYFQGNSAPDKSGLPSDRFSAERTGGSVSTLTIQRTQQEDSAVYLCASSSTTGFYEQYFGPGTRLTVT.

The chain uses TRBV11-2 and TRBJ1-6, with 8 bases matching TRBD1. There are 18 residues in the CDR3. The germline CDR1 and CDR2 sequences are SGHAT and FQNNGV. V was clipped by 3 bases and J by 2 bases; unmatched bases: 9. CDR3 amino acids: CASSFFRGPSAYNSPLHF. As DNA, the CDR3 is TGTGCCAGCAGCTTTTTCAGGGGGCCGAGCGCCTATAATTCACCCCTCCACTTT.

This rearrangement joins TRBV18 to TRBJ1-2; 9 bases match TRBD1. V gave up 0 bases and J gave up 0 bases; unmatched junction bases: 5. CDR1 and CDR2 (germline): KGHSH, LQKENI. There are 17 residues in the CDR3. The DNA for the CDR3 is TGTGCCAGCTCACCACCGGGACAGGGATGGGCTAACTATGGCTACACCTTC. Translated: CASSPPGQGWANYGYTF.

The V gene is TRBV5-4, the J gene TRBJ1-1; possible D gene TRBD1, 6 bases. With 3 bases removed from V and 1 base from J, the gap between germline ends came to 13 bases. CDR1 is SGHNT and CDR2 is YYREEE in the germline V gene (reference sequence). The CDR3 loop spans 15 amino acids. CDR3 DNA sequence: TGTGCCAGCAGCTCAAATATACAGGGGAACACTGAAGCTTTCTTT. This codes for CASSSNIQGNTEAFF.

This chain uses TRBV19 with TRBJ1-5; D is unclear. The V and J ends lost 6 bases and 0 bases respectively, with 6 bases between them. CDR3 size: 13 residues. In germline, CDR1 is LNHDA, CDR2 SQIVND (reference sequence). CDR3: CASRYGSNQPQHF. In nucleotides, the CDR3 is TGTGCCAGTAGATACGGTAGCAATCAGCCCCAGCATTTT.

The CDR3 DNA sequence: TGTGCCAGCAGTGTGGATGCGGGAGACACTGAAGCTTTCTTT. It yields the protein CASSVDAGDTEAFF. The chain combines TRBV2 with TRBJ1-1; D is unresolved. Germline V lookup: CDR1 SNHLY, CDR2 FYNNEI. The CDR3 totals 14 residues. V was cut by 4 bases and J by 3 bases, with 12 bases left in between.

This chain joins TRBV13 and TRBJ2-7, with TRBD2 identical over 8 bases. Looked up from germline, CDR1 is PRHDT and CDR2 is FYEKMQ (reference sequence). The J segment lost 4 bases and the V segment lost 5 bases, leaving 7 bases of the junction unmatched. The CDR3 loop spans 14 amino acids. CDR3 sequence (DNA): TGTGCCAGCAGCCTCTCCGGGGGGGAGTACGAGCAGTACTTC. Amino acids: CASSLSGGEYEQYF.

V and J are TRBV4-3 and TRBJ1-6, with TRBD1 as a possible D gene (6 bases). Trimming left V 0 bases short and J 2 bases short, with 17 bases between. This CDR3 contains 19 residues. The germline V gene has CDR1 LGHNA and CDR2 YSLEER. CDR3 sequence reads: CASSQEVWQGITYNSPLHF. As DNA, the CDR3 is TGCGCCAGCAGCCAAGAAGTTTGGCAGGGGATCACCTATAATTCACCCCTCCACTTT.

J is TRBJ1-3 and V is TRBV6-6; D possibly corresponds to TRBD1 (6 bases). V lost 7 bases and J lost 1, with 14 bases in between. This CDR3 is built from 15 residues. From germline, CDR1 is MNHNY and CDR2 SVGAGI (reference sequence). In nucleotides, the CDR3 is TGTGCCAGCACTAAACAGGGCGAATCTGGAAACACCATATATTTT. Translated, it gives CASTKQGESGNTIYF.

Only one count was recorded for this clone. The genes are TRBV4-1 and TRBJ1-1, with 10 nucleotides matching TRBD1. With V trimmed by 1 base and J by 4 bases, 12 bases remained unmatched. CDR3 length: 18 residues. Per germline, CDR1 MGHRA and CDR2 YSYEKL. The CDR3 region is CASSQGREPGQGTTEAFF. CDR3 bases: TGCGCCAGCAGCCAAGGGAGGGAACCGGGACAGGGGACCACTGAAGCTTTCTTT.

This chain joins TRBV7-6 and TRBJ1-2, with 7 nucleotides matching TRBD1. The V gene end was trimmed by 4 bases and the J gene end by 7 bases; junction bases not matched to a gene: 6. The germline gives CDR1 SGHVS, CDR2 FNYEAQ. The CDR3 is made up of 13 amino acids. This chain's CDR3 is CASSWRQGSGYTF. The CDR3 nucleotides are TGTGCCAGCAGCTGGCGACAGGGCAGTGGCTACACCTTC.

This chain uses TRBV5-5 with TRBJ1-2; 9 nucleotides line up with TRBD1. Trimming took 2 bases from V and 6 from J; bases not matched to a gene: 8. The CDR3 length is 15 residues. Germline V lookup: CDR1 SGHKS, CDR2 YYEKEE (reference sequence). CDR3 bases: TGTGCCAGCAGCTTAACTCCCGGGACAGGGAATGGCTACACCTTC. Translated: CASSLTPGTGNGYTF.

This chain links TRBV5-1 with TRBJ2-7; possibly TRBD1 for D (5 bases). CDR1 and CDR2 (germline): SGHRS, YFSETQ. V was trimmed by 3 bases and J by 0 bases, leaving 16 bases between them. CDR3 length: 16 amino acids. CDR3 DNA: TGCGCCAGCAGCTCTGGGCGACAGCGAGACTCCTACGAGCAGTACTTC. Protein: CASSSGRQRDSYEQYF.

The chain is built from TRBV12-3 or TRBV12-4 and TRBJ2-7, with 7 bases aligning to TRBD1. The V gene end was trimmed by 5 bases and the J gene end by 6 bases; junction bases not matched to a gene: 7. This CDR3 contains 13 residues. CDR3 loop: CASSRTGVSEQYF. CDR3 coding DNA: TGTGCCAGCAGTCGAACAGGGGTTAGCGAGCAGTACTTC.

The chain combines TRBV6-2 or TRBV6-3 with TRBJ1-5; TRBD1 agrees at 9 bases. Germline lookup yields CDR1 MNHEY and CDR2 SVGEGT. The CDR3 covers 16 residues. With V trimmed by 4 bases and J by 6 bases, 10 bases remained unmatched. This CDR3 is CASSSHWTGDGQPQHF. CDR3 coding DNA: TGTGCCAGCAGTTCCCACTGGACAGGGGATGGTCAGCCCCAGCATTTT.

This clone was counted once. The J gene is TRBJ2-3, the V gene TRBV18; D gene ambiguous. This CDR3 has 12 residues. CDR1 is KGHSH, CDR2 LQKENI, per germline. Trimming removed 3 bases from V and 6 bases from J, with 7 bases in between. The CDR3: CASSPSTDTQYF. The CDR3 bases are TGTGCCAGCTCACCTAGTACGGATACGCAGTATTTT.